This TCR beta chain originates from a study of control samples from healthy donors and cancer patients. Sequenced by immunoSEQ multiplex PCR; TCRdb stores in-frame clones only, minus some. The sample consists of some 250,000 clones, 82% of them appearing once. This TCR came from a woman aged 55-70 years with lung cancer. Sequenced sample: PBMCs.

The CDR3 DNA sequence: TGTGCCATCAGGGGGGTAAGCGGCACTGAAGCTTTCTTT. Its translation: CAIRGVSGTEAFF. The chain combines TRBV10-3 with TRBJ1-1; D might be TRBD1 (5 bases). V lost 6 bases and J 4 bases, leaving 12 bases between the germline ends. CDR3 length: 13 residues. Germline V gene lookup returns CDR1 ENHRY and CDR2 SYGVKD.